A selection of T cell receptor beta chains follows, all from one sample in a study of beta chain features in type 1 diabetes. Repertoires were generated with immunoSEQ multiplex PCR, while TCRdb's copy carries only in-frame clones and drops some. The sample has more than 120,000 clones, about an eighth seen once. Sequenced sample: central memory CD4+ T cells from blood. These receptors all come from a man between 18 and 29 years old with type 1 diabetes. The CDR3 runs from the conserved cysteine through the conserved F or W. D genes are given only for firm matches. Rows give clone size only sometimes, using once, few, many, or a class for an expanded clone.

j_call	d_call	clone_size	v_call	cdr3_nt	cdr3_aa
TRBJ2-7	-	few	TRBV5-1	TGCGCCAGCAGCTCGAGTGAAGGGCGGGTCGAGCAGTACTTC	CASSSSEGRVEQYF
TRBJ2-1	-	many	TRBV4-1	TGCGCCAGCAGCCGAGAACAACAGGGTCCCTACAATGAGCAGTTCTTC	CASSREQQGPYNEQFF
TRBJ2-3	TRBD2	-	TRBV10-1	TGCGCCAGCAGTGACCTAGCGGCCCGCATACCAGATACGCAGTATTTT	CASSDLAARIPDTQYF
TRBJ1-6	-	-	TRBV7-2	TGTGCCAGCAGCTTATTAGCAGGGATCGATGGTTCACCCCTCCACTTT	CASSLLAGIDGSPLHF
TRBJ1-5	-	-	TRBV7-9	TGTGCCATCTCCCCGGTTGAGGACAGAGGATATAGCAATCAGCCCCAGCATTTT	CAISPVEDRGYSNQPQHF
TRBJ2-5	-	-	TRBV6-1	TGTGCCAGCAGTCTTCCAGGACGGGGCGAGACCCAGTACTTC	CASSLPGRGETQYF
TRBJ1-1	TRBD1	few	TRBV5-6	TGTGCCAGCAGCCGACAGGGGCAAGCTTTCTTT	CASSRQGQAFF
TRBJ2-5	TRBD1	few	TRBV11-3	TGTGCCAGCAGCTTGGAATATGGGACAGGTGGCGAGACCCAGTACTTC	CASSLEYGTGGETQYF
TRBJ1-2	-	-	TRBV9	TGTGCCAGCAGCCCCCGACAGACTAACTATGGCTACACCTTC	CASSPRQTNYGYTF
TRBJ1-2	-	-	TRBV19	TGTGCCAGTAGTATCGAACAGCGGCGGGGTGGCTACACCTTC	CASSIEQRRGGYTF
TRBJ2-7	TRBD1	-	TRBV27	TGTGCCAGCAGTCGCTCGGGACAGATCGACTCCTACGAGCAGTACTTC	CASSRSGQIDSYEQYF
TRBJ2-1	TRBD2	-	TRBV4-1	TGCGCCAGCAGCCGGGGACTAGCGGGGAGCTCCTACAATGAGCAGTTCTTC	CASSRGLAGSSYNEQFF
TRBJ2-7	TRBD1	once	TRBV9	TGTGCCAGCAGCGCCGGACAGGTAACCGAGCAGTACTTC	CASSAGQVTEQYF
TRBJ1-2	TRBD1	-	TRBV6-1	TGTGCCAGCAGAACCGGACAGGGAAAAGGCTACACCTTC	CASRTGQGKGYTF
TRBJ2-7	TRBD1	-	TRBV30	TGTGCCTGGACCGGGACAGGAGAAGCGTTACAGTACTTC	CAWTGTGEALQYF
TRBJ1-2	TRBD1	-	TRBV29-1	TGCAGCGTTGTTGGGGGGACAGTCGGGCACTATGGCTACACCTTC	CSVVGGTVGHYGYTF
TRBJ1-5	-	-	TRBV19	TGTGCCAGTAAGGGCCTACTGGGAAGCAATCAGCCCCAGCATTTT	CASKGLLGSNQPQHF
TRBJ2-1	-	-	TRBV27	TGTGCCAGCAGTTTATCGGCGCAGCGAAATGAGCAGTTCTTC	CASSLSAQRNEQFF
TRBJ1-4	-	few	TRBV15	TGTGCCACCAGGGGAGACAGCCTTAATGAAAAACTGTTTTTT	CATRGDSLNEKLFF
TRBJ2-5	-	-	TRBV11-2	TGTGCCAGCAGCTTAAATGGAGGAGAGACCCAGTACTTC	CASSLNGGETQYF
TRBJ1-4	-	few	TRBV5-4	TGTGCCAGCAGCTTGACAGGGCTGAATGAAAAACTGTTTTTT	CASSLTGLNEKLFF
TRBJ1-6	-	-	TRBV19	TGTGCCAGTACCCTTAGGGGGGTTAATTCACCCCTCCACTTT	CASTLRGVNSPLHF
TRBJ2-3	-	-	TRBV7-9	TGTGCCAGCAGCTTGGGCCCGAGCACAGATACGCAGTATTTT	CASSLGPSTDTQYF
TRBJ2-5	TRBD2	-	TRBV7-2	TGTGCCAGCAGCCCCGGACTAGCAAAAGAGACCCAGTACTTC	CASSPGLAKETQYF
TRBJ2-1	-	few	TRBV20-1	TGCAGTGCTAGCTTCAATGAGCAGTTCTTC	CSASFNEQFF
TRBJ1-4	-	few	TRBV30	TGTGCCTGGAGTGTACGGGCAACTAATGAAAAACTGTTTTTT	CAWSVRATNEKLFF
TRBJ2-1	-	many	TRBV30	TGTGCCTCCTCGGGGGTTAGCTACAATGAGCAGTTCTTC	CASSGVSYNEQFF
TRBJ1-2	-	few	TRBV5-1	TGCGCCAGCAGCTTGGCCGGCAGGGGTGGCTACACCTTC	CASSLAGRGGYTF
TRBJ1-4	-	-	TRBV4-2	TGTGCCAGCAGCCAACACCGAGGGGCGGCAGGGGCTGGGAATGAAAAACTGTTTTTT	CASSQHRGAAGAGNEKLFF
TRBJ1-4	-	-	TRBV2	TGTGCCAGCAGAGGGGACGGGAATGAAAAACTGTTTTTT	CASRGDGNEKLFF
TRBJ2-5	-	-	TRBV11-3	TGTGCCAGCAGCCCCCGCCCGACAGAACTAGAGACCCAGTACTTC	CASSPRPTELETQYF
TRBJ2-6	-	few	TRBV4-2	TGTGCCAGCAGCCAAGAATTTTCCAGCTCTGGGGCCAACGTCCTGACTTTC	CASSQEFSSSGANVLTF
TRBJ2-3	TRBD2	few	TRBV11-2	TGTGCCAGCAGTCTTCAGCGGGGGGGTAGCACAGATACGCAGTATTTT	CASSLQRGGSTDTQYF
TRBJ2-6	TRBD1	-	TRBV29-1	TGCAGCGTTAGGGGGACAGGGATCACTGGGGCCAACGTCCTGACTTTC	CSVRGTGITGANVLTF
TRBJ1-5	-	few	TRBV6-1	TGTGCCAGCAGCTCGACGGGGGGTGGCAATCAGCCCCAGCATTTT	CASSSTGGGNQPQHF
TRBJ2-3	TRBD2	few	TRBV14	TGTGCCAGCAGCCAAGTTACTAGCGGGGGGCTCCGATATTTT	CASSQVTSGGLRYF
TRBJ2-1	-	few	TRBV23-1	TGCGCCAGTCCCCCTACCCCAGAGGGGGGTTACAATGAGCAGTTCTTC	CASPPTPEGGYNEQFF